The 23 T cell receptor beta chains listed next were all sequenced from one sample in a study of blood T cell repertoires in COVID-19 (dated by TCRdb to the early 2020s). Receptor libraries were prepared by the immunoSEQ multiplex PCR assay. Entries here come from immuneACCESS through TCRdb and include only in-frame sequences with V and J called. Some clones fail to appear in such tables; in the studies checked, an unresolved V gene covers under half of the shortfall, and the cause of the remainder is unknown. The sample table shows some 160,000 clones, and approximately 84% are seen once. The ten biggest clones cover approximately 13% of the sample. Specimen: peripheral blood. These receptors originate from a woman at least 80 years old with acute or convalescent COVID-19.

The chain uses TRBV4-1 and TRBJ2-3; TRBD2 aligns across 10 bases. Germline V lookup: CDR1 MGHRA, CDR2 YSYEKL. The V gene end was trimmed by 1 base and the J gene end by 5 bases; junction bases not matched to a gene: 12. The CDR3 covers 18 residues. For the CDR3, the DNA is TGCGCCAGCAGCCAAGGGACTAGCGGAAGAGCCCTCGGAGATACGCAGTATTTT. This gives the protein CASSQGTSGRALGDTQYF.

This clone was seen ten or more times. V and J are TRBV19 and TRBJ2-2, with D unresolved. This CDR3 has 15 amino acids. CDR1 LNHDA and CDR2 SQIVND come from the germline V gene (reference sequence). V was pared by 2 bases and J by 4 bases, with 11 bases between. In nucleotides, the CDR3 is TGTGCCAGTAGTATAAGTTTAGTTATCACCGGGGAGCTGTTTTTT. It translates to CASSISLVITGELFF.

The chain employs TRBV18 and TRBJ2-7; TRBD1 aligns across 9 bases. Germline CDR1 and CDR2: KGHSH and LQKENI. After removal of 2 bases from V and 2 bases from J, the junction contained 4 bases not matched to a gene. The CDR3 runs 15 residues. The CDR3 nucleotides are TGTGCCAGCTCACCAAACAGGGGGCGAGCCTACGAGCAGTACTTC. It specifies CASSPNRGRAYEQYF.

The V call is TRBV19, the J call TRBJ1-1; 9 bases are shared with TRBD1. Germline loops: CDR1 LNHDA, CDR2 SQIVND (reference sequence). The CDR3 consists of 14 residues. J lost 1 base, V lost 6 bases, and 3 bases had no gene match. In DNA form, the CDR3 reads TGTGCCAGTAGACTGGACAGGGGGAACACTGAAGCTTTCTTT. Protein product: CASRLDRGNTEAFF.

This sequence joins TRBV6-5 and TRBJ2-1, with 10 positions matching TRBD1. V was pared by 6 bases and J by 3 bases, with 2 bases of the junction left unmatched. Germline V CDR1 and CDR2: MNHEY, SVGAGI. CDR3 size: 14 residues. The CDR3 region has the DNA TGTGCCAGCAGCTGGGACAGGGGCTACAATGAGCAGTTCTTC. It specifies CASSWDRGYNEQFF.

J is TRBJ1-3 and V is TRBV30, with TRBD1 matching over 9 bases. There are 14 residues in the CDR3. Germline V lookup: CDR1 GTSNPN, CDR2 SVGIG (reference sequence). V was pared by 7 bases and J by 0 bases, with 4 bases of the junction left unmatched. CDR3 amino acids: CAYDRGTSGNTIYF. CDR3 DNA: TGTGCCTATGACAGGGGGACCTCTGGAAACACCATATATTTT. Looking up the rest from reference TRBV30 and TRBJ1-3 gives the full variable domain: SQTIHQWPATLVQPVGSPLSLECTVEGTSNPNLYWYRQAAGRGLQLLFYSVGIGQISSEVPQNLSASRPQDRQFILSSKKLLLSDSGFYLCAYDRGTSGNTIYFGEGSWLTVV.

In DNA form, the CDR3 reads TGTGCCAGCAGGGGGAGACCGAGCAATCAGCCCCAGCATTTT. Translating it yields CASRGRPSNQPQHF. This chain uses TRBV2 with TRBJ1-5; D ambiguous. There are 14 residues in the CDR3. V was pared by 6 bases and J by 1 base, with 10 bases between. In germline, CDR1 is SNHLY, CDR2 FYNNEI.

This clone was seen only a few times. The chain recombines TRBV7-2 with TRBJ1-1; D is possibly TRBD1 (5 bases). With 6 bases removed from V and 3 bases from J, the gap between germline ends came to 11 bases. There are 13 residues in the CDR3. CDR1 and CDR2 from the germline V gene are SGHTA and FQGNSA. The CDR3 loop is CASRGWGDTEAFF. The CDR3 bases are TGTGCCAGCAGGGGATGGGGGGACACTGAAGCTTTCTTT.

In its sample, this clone was seen a few times. The rearrangement joins TRBV28 to TRBJ1-5, with unresolved D. V was pared by 2 bases and J by 7 bases, with 12 bases between. Germline CDR1 is MDHEN and CDR2 is SYDVKM. The length of the CDR3 is 14 residues. The CDR3 region is CASSLSLPTQPQHF. The CDR3 DNA reads as TGTGCCAGCAGTTTAAGCCTGCCAACGCAGCCCCAGCATTTT.

The chain joins TRBV30 to TRBJ2-5, with 9 bases aligning to TRBD2. V was pared by 1 base and J by 4 bases, with 7 bases of the junction left unmatched. CDR1 is GTSNPN, CDR2 SVGIG, per germline (reference sequence). The CDR3 consists of 15 residues. CDR3 bases: TGTGCCTGGAGTGGGGCGGGGGGGCGTATAGAGACCCAGTACTTC. Residues: CAWSGAGGRIETQYF.

This clone occurred once. The gene calls are TRBV28 and TRBJ1-4; 8 nucleotides align to TRBD1. The CDR3 loop spans 14 amino acids. V shed 6 bases and J 8 bases; nucleotides not matched to a gene: 8. The germline V gene encodes CDR1 MDHEN and CDR2 SYDVKM. CDR3 sequence reads: CASRKTGEVEKLFF. The CDR3 nucleotides are TGTGCCAGCAGGAAGACAGGGGAAGTGGAAAAACTGTTTTTT. Together with reference TRBV28 and TRBJ1-4, the CDR3 gives the full variable domain: DVKVTQSSRYLVKRTGEKVFLECVQDMDHENMFWYRQDPGLGLRLIYFSYDVKMKEKGDIPEGYSVSREKKERFSLILESASTNQTSMYLCASRKTGEVEKLFFGSGTQLSVL.

The chain couples TRBV7-2 to TRBJ1-6; D is unresolved. Germline assignment: CDR1 SGHTA and CDR2 FQGNSA. V dropped 1 base and J dropped 4 bases, with 8 bases sitting between them. This CDR3 has 15 residues. The CDR3 protein is CASSLVASYNSPLHF. In DNA, the CDR3 is TGTGCCAGCAGCTTAGTGGCCAGTTATAATTCACCCCTCCACTTT.

The chain uses TRBV27 and TRBJ1-1; 11 bases align to TRBD1. With V trimmed by 5 bases and J by 2 bases, 4 bases remained unmatched. The CDR3 is 15 amino acids. In germline, CDR1 is MNHEY, CDR2 SMNVEV (reference sequence). The CDR3 DNA is TGTGCCAGCAGTGCCGGACAGGGGGCTAACACTGAAGCTTTCTTT. This sequence encodes CASSAGQGANTEAFF.

This chain connects TRBV12-3 or TRBV12-4 to TRBJ1-2; D may be TRBD1 (6 bases). There are 13 residues in the CDR3. V was cut by 6 bases and J by 4 bases, with 12 bases left in between. The CDR3 region has the DNA TGTGCCAGCAGCATTTCAGGGGCCTATGGCTACACCTTC. Protein product: CASSISGAYGYTF.

V gene TRBV7-9 combines with J gene TRBJ2-2, with D tentatively TRBD2 (5 bases). V was clipped by 5 bases and J by 7 bases, with 23 bases between them. This CDR3 region has 17 residues. Germline assignment: CDR1 SEHNR and CDR2 FQNEAQ (reference sequence). The CDR3 loop is CASSTQTGSRRRGELFF. For the CDR3, the DNA is TGTGCCAGCAGCACACAGACGGGGTCGCGGCGTCGCGGGGAGCTGTTTTTT.

The V and J genes are TRBV30 and TRBJ2-1; 7 positions match TRBD1. From germline, CDR1 is GTSNPN and CDR2 SVGIG (reference sequence). This CDR3 has 16 amino acids. V trimming: 2 bases; J trimming: 4 bases; junction bases outside the gene matches: 11. The DNA for the CDR3 is TGTGCCTGGAGTTTCGCCGGGACAGCAATATACAATGAGCAGTTCTTC. Protein product: CAWSFAGTAIYNEQFF. Combining the CDR3 with reference TRBV30 and TRBJ2-1 gives the whole variable domain SQTIHQWPATLVQPVGSPLSLECTVEGTSNPNLYWYRQAAGRGLQLLFYSVGIGQISSEVPQNLSASRPQDRQFILSSKKLLLSDSGFYLCAWSFAGTAIYNEQFFGPGTRLTVL.

This clone was seen once. The J gene is TRBJ2-1, the V gene TRBV5-5; TRBD2 matches at 8 bases. CDR3 length equals 15 residues. The V segment lost 2 bases and the J segment 3 bases; nucleotides outside the gene matches: 4. The germline CDR1 and CDR2 sequences are SGHKS and YYEKEE (reference sequence). Here the CDR3 reads CASSLLAALYNEQFF. CDR3 sequence (DNA): TGTGCCAGCAGCTTACTAGCGGCCCTCTACAATGAGCAGTTCTTC.

The CDR3 region is CASGRTDGGPPEEKLFF. CDR3 bases: TGTGCTAGTGGGCGTACGGACGGGGGACCCCCGGAGGAAAAACTGTTTTTT. V is TRBV12-5 and J is TRBJ1-4, with D perhaps matching TRBD1 (5 bases). The CDR3 totals 17 residues. V was shortened by 6 bases and J by 8 bases, with 25 bases between the two germline ends. Germline loops: CDR1 LGHNT, CDR2 FRNRAP.

This clone was counted once. The rearrangement joins TRBV18 to TRBJ1-1, with a possible D match to TRBD1 (5 bases). CDR3 size: 15 residues. Germline V gene sequence: CDR1 KGHSH, CDR2 LQKENI. Trimming took 0 bases from V and 5 from J, leaving 13 bases between them. CDR3 protein: CASSPPTGGWTEAFF. As DNA, the CDR3 is TGTGCCAGCTCACCACCAACAGGCGGTTGGACTGAAGCTTTCTTT.

This chain joins TRBV3-1 (or the pseudogene TRBV3-2) and TRBJ2-6; possibly TRBD1 for D (7 bases). With 4 bases removed from V and 5 bases from J, the gap between germline ends came to 12 bases. The CDR3 contains 15 residues. Germline V gives CDR1 LGHDT, CDR2 YNNKEL (reference sequence). The CDR3 is CASSPRDSRANVLTF. The CDR3 nucleotides read TGTGCCAGCAGCCCGCGGGACAGCCGGGCCAACGTCCTGACTTTC.

CDR3 bases: TGTGCCAGCAGTGTCGGACAGGGGAAGGAAAAACTGTTTTTT. Its translation is CASSVGQGKEKLFF. The chain combines TRBV2 with TRBJ1-4; 9 bases align to TRBD1. The germline V gene has CDR1 SNHLY and CDR2 FYNNEI. V lost 4 bases, J lost 8 bases, and 5 bases stayed unmatched. CDR3 length: 14 amino acids.

This sequence joins TRBV2 and TRBJ1-6, with 9 bases matching TRBD1. CDR1 SNHLY and CDR2 FYNNEI come from the germline V gene. There are 15 residues in the CDR3. Trimming cost V 10 bases and J 5 bases; bases outside gene matches: 9. The CDR3 coding sequence is TGTGCCAAAGGGAGCGGGACAGGGAATAATTCACCCCTCCACTTT. This encodes CAKGSGTGNNSPLHF.

The rearrangement joins TRBV4-1 to TRBJ2-1; unclear D gene. CDR1 MGHRA and CDR2 YSYEKL come from the germline V gene. The V end lost 0 bases, the J end lost 10 bases, and 7 bases lay between the germline ends. The CDR3 has 12 residues. Here the CDR3 reads CASSQDHREQFF. CDR3 nucleotides: TGCGCCAGCAGCCAAGATCACAGAGAGCAGTTCTTC.